The TCR beta chain described here comes from a study of blood T cell repertoires in COVID-19. Study-wide context: From the United States, Italy and Spain came samples of acute and convalescent COVID-19. T cells, B-cell-depleted T cells, or PBMCs supplied cDNA or gDNA.

Germline CDR1 KGHSH, CDR2 LQKENI. The CDR3 sequence is 16 residues long. V lost 3 bases, J lost 6 bases, and 20 bases lay in between. Sequencing was performed with immunoSEQ multiplex PCR; in TCRdb, only in-frame clones are kept and a portion is missing. The data show under 200,000 clones, approximately 90% seen once. The specimen sequenced was peripheral blood. The chain couples TRBV18 to TRBJ1-2; D remains ambiguous. This TCR came from a man aged 55 to 69 with active or convalescent COVID-19. The CDR3 is CASSPTSRRGSDGYTF. The CDR3 DNA is TGTGCCAGCTCACCCACGAGCCGAAGAGGGAGCGATGGCTACACCTTC.